This TCR beta chain appears in the sequencing data of a study of cytomegalovirus exposure and HLA in healthy donors. This CDR3 spans 12 amino acids. Germline CDR1 reads MNHNY; CDR2 reads SVGAGI (reference sequence). V was pared by 0 bases and J by 10 bases, with 10 bases between. Donors were drawn from the approximately 120-subject validation cohort, separate from the 666-subject first cohort. Study observations and caveats: Rarity held for most TCR sequences, but there were some public TCRs that occurred in many donors.

Of note for this clone: What it binds is unknown.

TCRdb keeps only in-frame clones here, not all; method: immunoSEQ multiplex PCR. The repertoire holds some 200,000 clones, with approximately 80% as singletons. The chain uses TRBV6-6 and TRBJ2-7; D may be TRBD1 (5 bases). This TCR was recovered from a woman aged 25 to 45 in good health and CMV-seropositive. Sequencing was done on a sample of PBMCs. CDR3 region: CASSYSSGKQYF. The CDR3 nucleotides are TGTGCCAGCAGTTACTCCTCAGGGAAACAGTACTTC.